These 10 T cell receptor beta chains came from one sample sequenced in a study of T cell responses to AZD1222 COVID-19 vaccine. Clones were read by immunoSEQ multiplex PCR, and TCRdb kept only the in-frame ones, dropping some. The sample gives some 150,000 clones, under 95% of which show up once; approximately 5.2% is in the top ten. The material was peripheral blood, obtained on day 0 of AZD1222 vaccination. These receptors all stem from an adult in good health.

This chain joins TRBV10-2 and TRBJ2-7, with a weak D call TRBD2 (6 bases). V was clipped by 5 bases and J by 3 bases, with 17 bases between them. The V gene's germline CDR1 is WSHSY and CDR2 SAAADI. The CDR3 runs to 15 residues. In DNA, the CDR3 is TGCGCCAGCAGTCGAGGCGGAGGGGCGGTCTACGAGCAGTACTTC. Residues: CASSRGGGAVYEQYF.

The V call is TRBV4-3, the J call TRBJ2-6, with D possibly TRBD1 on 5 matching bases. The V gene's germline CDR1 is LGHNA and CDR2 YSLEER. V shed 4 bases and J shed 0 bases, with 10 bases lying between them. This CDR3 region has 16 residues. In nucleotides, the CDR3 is TGCGCCAGCAGCCGAAGTCAGGGCTCTGGGGCCAACGTCCTGACTTTC. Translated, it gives CASSRSQGSGANVLTF.

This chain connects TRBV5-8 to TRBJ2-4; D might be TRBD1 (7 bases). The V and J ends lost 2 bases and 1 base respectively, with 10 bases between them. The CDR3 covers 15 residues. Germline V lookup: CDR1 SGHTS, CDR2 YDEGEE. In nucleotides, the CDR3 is TGTGCCAGCAGCTTCAGGGGGGCGGCCAAAAACATTCAGTACTTC. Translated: CASSFRGAAKNIQYF.

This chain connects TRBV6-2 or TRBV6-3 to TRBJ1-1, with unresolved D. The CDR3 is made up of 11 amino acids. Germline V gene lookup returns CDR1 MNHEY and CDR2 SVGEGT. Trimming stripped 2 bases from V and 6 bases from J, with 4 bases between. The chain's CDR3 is CASSYGAEAFF. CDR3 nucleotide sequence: TGTGCCAGCAGTTACGGGGCTGAAGCTTTCTTT.

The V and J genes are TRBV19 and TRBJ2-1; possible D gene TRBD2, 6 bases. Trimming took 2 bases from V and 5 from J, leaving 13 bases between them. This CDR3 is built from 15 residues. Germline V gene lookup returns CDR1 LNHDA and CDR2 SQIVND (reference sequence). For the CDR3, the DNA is TGTGCCAGTAGTATACCTGATAGCGGAAACAATGAGCAGTTCTTC. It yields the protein CASSIPDSGNNEQFF.

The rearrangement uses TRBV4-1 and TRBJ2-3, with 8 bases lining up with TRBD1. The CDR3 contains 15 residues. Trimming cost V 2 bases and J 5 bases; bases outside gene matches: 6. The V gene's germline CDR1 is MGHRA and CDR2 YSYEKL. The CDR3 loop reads CASSQQGAPGDTQYF. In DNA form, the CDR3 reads TGCGCCAGCAGCCAACAGGGGGCGCCAGGAGATACGCAGTATTTT.

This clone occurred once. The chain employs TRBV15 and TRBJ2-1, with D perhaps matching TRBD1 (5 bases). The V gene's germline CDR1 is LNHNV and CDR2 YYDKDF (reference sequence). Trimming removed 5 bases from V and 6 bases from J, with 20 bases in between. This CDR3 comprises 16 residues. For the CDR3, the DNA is TGTGCCACCAGCTCGTCCTTTGACGACAGAGCCAATGAGCAGTTCTTC. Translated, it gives CATSSSFDDRANEQFF.

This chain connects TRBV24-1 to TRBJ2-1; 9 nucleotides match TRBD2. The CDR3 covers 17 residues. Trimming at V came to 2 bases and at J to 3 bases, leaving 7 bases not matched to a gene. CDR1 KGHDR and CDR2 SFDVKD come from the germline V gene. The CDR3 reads CATSDSGTSPFYNEQFF. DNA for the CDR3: TGTGCCACCAGTGATTCCGGGACTAGCCCTTTCTACAATGAGCAGTTCTTC.

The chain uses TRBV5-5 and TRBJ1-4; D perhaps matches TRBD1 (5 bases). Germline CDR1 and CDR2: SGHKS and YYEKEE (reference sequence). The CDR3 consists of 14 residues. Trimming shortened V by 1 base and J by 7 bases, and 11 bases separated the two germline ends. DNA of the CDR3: TGTGCCAGCAGCTTGTGGGGCAGTAGTGAAAAACTGTTTTTT. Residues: CASSLWGSSEKLFF.

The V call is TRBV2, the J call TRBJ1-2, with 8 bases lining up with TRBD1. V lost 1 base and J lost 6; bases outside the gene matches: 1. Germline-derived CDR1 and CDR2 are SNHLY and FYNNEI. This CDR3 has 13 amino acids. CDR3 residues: CASSEGTGHGYTF. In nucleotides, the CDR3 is TGTGCCAGCAGTGAAGGGACAGGGCATGGCTACACCTTC.